This T cell receptor (beta chain) was sequenced for a study of CD8+CD57+ T cells in acquired aplastic anemia. The wider study: The sorted CD4+ and CD8+ cells yielded an average around 3.2 ug of DNA.

Profiles of TCR beta VDJ and CDR3 were generated from a genomic DNA template. TCRdb passed the reads through MiXCR, listing each CDR3 protein once. The sample lists roughly 200,000 distinct CDR3 sequences, approximately 60% occurring once. The sequence derives from a human donor in good health. Sequencing input: sorted CD4+, CD8+, or CD8+CD57+ T cells (not recorded which) from PBMCs.

The DNA for the CDR3 is TGTGCCAGCAGTTACCTGGGGGTAAACACTGAAGCTTTCTTT. It is translated as CASSYLGVNTEAFF. The genes are TRBV6-2 or TRBV6-3 and TRBJ1-1; perhaps TRBD1 as D (5 bases). This CDR3 has 14 residues. Germline assignment: CDR1 MNHEY and CDR2 SVGEGT. V shed 2 bases and J shed 2 bases, with 9 bases lying between them.